Each of the 15 T cell receptor beta chains below was sequenced from the same sample in a study of blood T cell repertoires in COVID-19. TCRdb keeps only in-frame clones here, not all; method: immunoSEQ multiplex PCR. Of 57,000 or so clones listed, more than 70% are singletons. Sequenced input: peripheral blood. These receptors all stem from a woman aged 45-65 years with active or convalescent COVID-19.

The chain recombines TRBV5-8 with TRBJ1-2; 10 bases align to TRBD1. Germline V gene lookup returns CDR1 SGHTS and CDR2 YDEGEE. This CDR3 spans 17 amino acids. V lost 0 bases, J lost 8 bases, and 13 bases stayed unmatched. The CDR3 protein is CASSLAGTGVSKRGYTF. The CDR3 region has the DNA TGTGCCAGCAGCTTGGCCGGGACAGGGGTATCTAAAAGGGGCTACACCTTC.

This clone was seen only a few times. The genes are TRBV28 and TRBJ1-2; D is perhaps TRBD1 (6 bases). The CDR3 consists of 16 residues. V was pared by 5 bases and J by 1 base, with 17 bases between. CDR1 is MDHEN and CDR2 is SYDVKM in the germline V gene. CDR3 amino acids: CASSPLQGTINYGYTF. The CDR3 coding sequence is TGTGCCAGCAGTCCATTACAGGGAACTATTAACTATGGCTACACCTTC.

This clone came up a few times. The chain links TRBV7-9 to TRBJ2-3; 11 nucleotides agree with TRBD2. This CDR3 is 15 amino acids long. V lost 4 bases and J lost 3; bases outside the gene matches: 3. Germline V gene data show CDR1 as SEHNR and CDR2 as FQNEAQ (reference sequence). The CDR3 region has the DNA TGTGCCAGCAGCTCGGGACTAGCGGTGACAGATACGCAGTATTTT. Translating gives CASSSGLAVTDTQYF.

This sequence joins TRBV7-3 and TRBJ2-7; a weak D match, TRBD2 (6 bases). Germline lookup yields CDR1 SGHTA and CDR2 FQGTGA. The length of the CDR3 is 13 residues. V shed 4 bases and J shed 9 bases, with 16 bases lying between them. The CDR3 reads CASSYGGRGLQYF. CDR3 DNA: TGTGCCAGCAGCTATGGGGGTCGGGGGTTGCAGTACTTC.

The V call is TRBV6-5, the J call TRBJ2-7; D possibly corresponds to TRBD2 (5 bases). Germline loops: CDR1 MNHEY, CDR2 SVGAGI. CDR3 length: 13 residues. V lost 8 bases and J lost 3, with 14 bases in between. The CDR3 spells CASGPTGNYEQYF. DNA of the CDR3: TGTGCCAGCGGCCCCACGGGGAACTACGAGCAGTACTTC.

J is TRBJ2-2 and V is TRBV19; 10 bases align to TRBD2. The CDR3 has 18 amino acids. With 3 bases clipped from V and 5 bases from J, the junction kept 12 bases outside the gene matches. CDR1 and CDR2 (germline): LNHDA, SQIVND (reference sequence). The CDR3 loop is CASSIFGLAEGRTGELFF. The CDR3 DNA follows: TGTGCCAGTAGTATTTTCGGACTAGCGGAGGGGAGAACCGGGGAGCTGTTTTTT.

The rearrangement links TRBV5-1 to TRBJ1-1; 8 positions match TRBD1. With V trimmed by 1 base and J by 4 bases, 6 bases remained unmatched. Looked up from germline, CDR1 is SGHRS and CDR2 is YFSETQ. CDR3 length: 15 amino acids. Written as DNA, the CDR3 is TGCGCCAGCAGCTTGATGGGACAGGTGGGCACTGAAGCTTTCTTT. Translating it yields CASSLMGQVGTEAFF.

The chain employs TRBV29-1 and TRBJ2-3; TRBD2 matches 9 bases. CDR1 is SQVTM and CDR2 is ANQGSEA in the germline V gene. The length of the CDR3 is 14 residues. The V segment lost 6 bases and the J segment 0 bases; nucleotides outside the gene matches: 4. The CDR3 DNA follows: TGCAGCGTCGGCGGGAGGGATAGCACAGATACGCAGTATTTT. It specifies CSVGGRDSTDTQYF.

V gene TRBV29-1 combines with J gene TRBJ2-7; 10 bases fit TRBD2. CDR1 and CDR2 from the germline V gene are SQVTM and ANQGSEA. The CDR3 is made up of 13 amino acids. J lost 4 bases, V lost 4 bases, and 4 bases had no gene match. CDR3 bases: TGCAGCGTTGGTAGCGGGAGGTTATACGAGCAGTACTTC. Translation: CSVGSGRLYEQYF.

The chain employs TRBV4-1 and TRBJ2-1, with 9 bases that match TRBD2. Germline V gene sequence: CDR1 MGHRA, CDR2 YSYEKL. CDR3 size: 17 residues. The trim removed 4 bases at V and 7 bases at J, leaving 14 bases unmatched. The DNA of the CDR3 is TGCGCCAGCAGCCCCCAAAGGGGGGCGGGAGGGCAGAATGAGCAGTTCTTC. Amino acid sequence: CASSPQRGAGGQNEQFF.

V usage is TRBV27 and J usage is TRBJ2-7; 9 bases agree with TRBD1. The germline V gene has CDR1 MNHEY and CDR2 SMNVEV (reference sequence). The J segment lost 0 bases and the V segment lost 6 bases, leaving 15 bases of the junction unmatched. The CDR3 spans 18 residues. CDR3 DNA: TGTGCCAGCAGAACTCCCGGGACAGGGCTTGGGAGCTCCTACGAGCAGTACTTC. Translating it yields CASRTPGTGLGSSYEQYF.

This chain joins TRBV7-2 and TRBJ1-1; D gene uncertain. Trimming took off 4 bases at V and 0 bases at J, with 6 bases between the two ends. The germline CDR1 and CDR2 sequences are SGHTA and FQGNSA. The CDR3 runs to 13 residues. CDR3 in DNA: TGTGCCAGCAGCTCACTCATGAACACTGAAGCTTTCTTT. It specifies CASSSLMNTEAFF.

The chain recombines TRBV30 with TRBJ1-3; no definite D call. This CDR3 region has 12 residues. V was shortened by 5 bases and J by 4 bases, with 9 bases between the two germline ends. In germline, CDR1 is GTSNPN, CDR2 SVGIG (reference sequence). The CDR3 DNA follows: TGTGCCTGGGAGGGCTTCGGAAACACCATATATTTT. Protein product: CAWEGFGNTIYF.

This rearrangement joins TRBV19 to TRBJ2-2; 9 nucleotides match TRBD1. This CDR3 has 13 residues. Per the germline V gene, CDR1 is LNHDA and CDR2 is SQIVND (reference sequence). Germline trimming cut 4 bases from V and 7 bases from J; bases unmatched to any gene: 1. The CDR3 coding sequence is TGTGCCAGTAGTAGGGACAGGGTCGGGGAGCTGTTTTTT. This sequence encodes CASSRDRVGELFF.

This rearrangement joins TRBV11-2 to TRBJ2-1, with a weak D call TRBD1 (6 bases). The CDR3 is 12 amino acids. Germline CDR1 SGHAT, CDR2 FQNNGV. Trimming removed 5 bases at V and 7 bases at J, with 9 bases between. The CDR3, as DNA: TGTGCCAGCAGCACAGGGTGGAATGAGCAGTTCTTC. This translates into CASSTGWNEQFF.